A single TCR beta chain is shown here with its context. The source of the sample is a study of blood T cell repertoires in COVID-19. At the level of the study: PBMCs, B-cell-depleted T cells, or T cells were the source of the cDNA or gDNA that made up the material.

Cohort 3 donors counted as recovered after two negative PCRs, clearance, or resolved symptoms. Per the germline V gene, CDR1 is MGHDK and CDR2 is SYGVNS. The CDR3 has 14 residues. The J segment lost 2 bases and the V segment lost 6 bases, leaving 3 bases of the junction unmatched. Only in-frame clones appear in the TCRdb table, and some are missing; sequencing was by immunoSEQ multiplex PCR. The table records 200,000 or so clones, roughly 84% of them present only once. The specimen sequenced was PBMCs or T cells enriched from blood (not recorded which). This TCR was sampled from a man aged 35 to 55 who had recovered from COVID-19. The chain has TRBV25-1 and TRBJ1-3; 8 nucleotides match TRBD1. CDR3 region: CASRGQGAGNTIYF. The CDR3 DNA reads TGTGCCAGCAGAGGACAGGGAGCTGGAAACACCATATATTTT.